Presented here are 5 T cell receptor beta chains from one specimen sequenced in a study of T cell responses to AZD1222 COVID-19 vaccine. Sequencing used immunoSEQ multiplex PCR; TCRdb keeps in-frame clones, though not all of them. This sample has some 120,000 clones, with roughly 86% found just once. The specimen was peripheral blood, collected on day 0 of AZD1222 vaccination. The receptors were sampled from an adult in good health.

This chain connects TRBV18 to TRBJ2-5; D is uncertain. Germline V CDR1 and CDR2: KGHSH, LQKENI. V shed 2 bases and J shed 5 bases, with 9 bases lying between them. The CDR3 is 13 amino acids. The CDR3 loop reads CASSPVGWETQYF. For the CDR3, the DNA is TGTGCCAGCTCACCAGTGGGCTGGGAGACCCAGTACTTC.

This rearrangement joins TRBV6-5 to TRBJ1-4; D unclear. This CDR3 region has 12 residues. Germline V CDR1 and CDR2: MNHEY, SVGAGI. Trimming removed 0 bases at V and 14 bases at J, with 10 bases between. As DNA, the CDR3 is TGTGCCAGCAGTTACTCTAAGGGAAAGCTGTTTTTT. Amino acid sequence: CASSYSKGKLFF.

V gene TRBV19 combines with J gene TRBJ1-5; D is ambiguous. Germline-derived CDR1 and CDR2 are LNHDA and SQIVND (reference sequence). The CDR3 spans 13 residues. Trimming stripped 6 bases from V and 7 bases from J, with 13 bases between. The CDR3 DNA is TGTGCCAGTAGCGTGGGTGGATTACAGCCCCAGCATTTT. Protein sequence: CASSVGGLQPQHF.

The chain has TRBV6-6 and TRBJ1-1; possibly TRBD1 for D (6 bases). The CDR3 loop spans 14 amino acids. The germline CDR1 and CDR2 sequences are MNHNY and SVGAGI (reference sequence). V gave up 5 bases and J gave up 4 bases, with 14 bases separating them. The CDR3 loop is CASSAQGDGTEAFF. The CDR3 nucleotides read TGTGCCAGCAGTGCACAGGGTGATGGCACTGAAGCTTTCTTT.

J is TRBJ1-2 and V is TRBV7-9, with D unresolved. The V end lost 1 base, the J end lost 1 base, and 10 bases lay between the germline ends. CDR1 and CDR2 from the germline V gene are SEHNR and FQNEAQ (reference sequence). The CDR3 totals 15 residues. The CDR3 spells CASSLGSQLNYGYTF. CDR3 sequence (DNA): TGTGCCAGCAGCTTAGGCTCACAGCTTAACTATGGCTACACCTTC.